Below, 19 T cell receptor beta chains from the same sample are listed, as sequenced in a study of control samples from healthy donors and cancer patients. Assay used: immunoSEQ multiplex PCR; TCRdb lists only in-frame clones, some missing. The sample holds some 96,000 clones, approximately 84% seen once. Sequencing was performed on blood. The receptors stem from a woman aged 50 to 65 in good health.

A few counts support this clone. The J gene is TRBJ1-1, the V gene TRBV4-3; D is unclear. CDR3 length: 16 residues. Germline CDR1 and CDR2: LGHNA and YSLEER. V dropped 0 bases and J dropped 10 bases, with 21 bases sitting between them. CDR3 sequence reads: CASSQDGYSEDRGAFF. The CDR3 DNA follows: TGCGCCAGCAGCCAAGATGGTTACTCAGAGGACCGTGGAGCTTTCTTT.

This clone was detected only a few times. The J gene is TRBJ2-5, the V gene TRBV27, with 7 bases fitting TRBD1. The CDR3 consists of 14 residues. J was trimmed by 4 bases and V by 7 bases; bases with no gene match: 9. Looked up from germline, CDR1 is MNHEY and CDR2 is SMNVEV (reference sequence). For the CDR3, the DNA is TGTGCCAGCATGAGACAGGGCCTCCGAGAGACCCAGTACTTC. Translating gives CASMRQGLRETQYF.

A note on this clone: Germline and junction disagree at one end, which may indicate a read error. The sample holds other DNA sequences that translate to the same CDR3. This chain links TRBV5-1 with TRBJ1-6; D is ambiguous. The CDR3 is 15 amino acids. The germline CDR1 and CDR2 sequences are SGHRS and YFSETQ. The CDR3 sequence is CASSLATAQTSPLHF. The CDR3 nucleotides read TGCGCCAGCAGCTTGGCAACCGCCCAGACTTCACCTCTCCACTTT.

This clone was found once. The chain is built from TRBV19 and TRBJ2-7; 9 bases line up with TRBD2. Germline values: CDR1 LNHDA, CDR2 SQIVND (reference sequence). Trimming removed 7 bases from V and 5 bases from J; junction bases left unmatched: 12. This CDR3 has 15 amino acids. For the CDR3, the DNA is TGTGCCAGTAATGCCCTAAGCGGGGGGCGAAACGAGCAGTACTTC. It specifies CASNALSGGRNEQYF.

V and J are TRBV9 and TRBJ2-1; D is perhaps TRBD1 (5 bases). This CDR3 comprises 13 residues. The ends were cut back, 4 bases at V and 11 bases at J, with 16 bases in the middle. Germline assignment: CDR1 SGDLS and CDR2 YYNGEE. In DNA, the CDR3 is TGTGCCAGCAGCCCCCAGGACAATTTGAAGCAGTTCTTC. It encodes CASSPQDNLKQFF.

To note about this clone: Distinct nucleotide sequences in the sample also encode this CDR3. CDR3 sequence (DNA): TGTGCCAGCAGCGTAGCGGGAGGCTCCTACAATGAGCAGTTCTTC. Its protein product is CASSVAGGSYNEQFF. The chain has TRBV9 and TRBJ2-1, with 7 positions matching TRBD2. The CDR3 sequence is 15 residues long. V trimming: 0 bases; J trimming: 0 bases; junction bases outside the gene matches: 0. Per the germline V gene, CDR1 is SGDLS and CDR2 is YYNGEE.

The gene calls are TRBV7-9 and TRBJ1-6; no definite D call. Germline-derived CDR1 and CDR2 are SEHNR and FQNEAQ (reference sequence). The CDR3 is made up of 16 amino acids. V was shortened by 1 base and J by 4 bases, with 11 bases between the two germline ends. The DNA of the CDR3 is TGTGCCAGCAGCTTAGGGTCGGGGTTTTATAATTCACCCCTCCACTTT. Its translation is CASSLGSGFYNSPLHF.

This chain links TRBV7-8 with TRBJ2-3; the match to TRBD2 covers 12 bases. There are 15 residues in the CDR3. J gave up 4 bases and V 5 bases, and 4 bases lay outside the gene matches. CDR1 SGHVS and CDR2 FQNEAQ come from the germline V gene. The CDR3 DNA follows: TGTGCCAGCAGCACCGGACTAGCGGGGTCAGATACGCAGTATTTT. Translated, it gives CASSTGLAGSDTQYF.

The gene calls are TRBV7-3 and TRBJ2-1, with TRBD2 as a possible D gene (6 bases). From germline, CDR1 is SGHTA and CDR2 FQGTGA. Deletions cut 5 bases from V and 3 bases from J, with 17 bases between. CDR3 length: 16 residues. The DNA for the CDR3 is TGTGCCAGCAGCCCCCTCCCGGGACTTAACTACAATGAGCAGTTCTTC. Translation: CASSPLPGLNYNEQFF.

DNA for the CDR3: TGCAGCGTGCGGACAGGGGGAACAAGCGATGGCTACACCTTC. Its translation is CSVRTGGTSDGYTF. The V call is TRBV29-1, the J call TRBJ1-2; the match to TRBD1 covers 10 bases. Unmatched junction bases numbered 10, after V lost 6 bases and J lost 6 bases. Germline-derived CDR1 and CDR2 are SQVTM and ANQGSEA. The CDR3 covers 14 residues.

This clone was seen more than once but under ten times. Other DNA sequences in the sample encode the same CDR3. The chain couples TRBV6-5 to TRBJ1-5; D gene ambiguous. The CDR3 is 14 residues long. The V end lost 8 bases, the J end lost 0 bases, and 11 bases lay between the germline ends. Per the germline V gene, CDR1 is MNHEY and CDR2 is SVGAGI. The CDR3 sequence is CASSKSDSNQPQHF. CDR3 bases: TGTGCCAGCTCCAAAAGTGATAGCAATCAGCCCCAGCATTTT.

This rearrangement joins TRBV30 to TRBJ2-7; the D is unclear. In germline, CDR1 is GTSNPN, CDR2 SVGIG (reference sequence). This CDR3 is built from 13 residues. Trimming took off 8 bases at V and 2 bases at J, with 16 bases between the two ends. DNA for the CDR3: TGTGCCCTTGGGTATGATCCAACCTACGAGCAGTACTTC. Translated, it gives CALGYDPTYEQYF.

The V call is TRBV7-8, the J call TRBJ2-7; possibly TRBD2 for D (5 bases). CDR1 and CDR2 from the germline V gene are SGHVS and FQNEAQ. With 0 bases removed from V and 3 bases from J, the gap between germline ends came to 12 bases. This CDR3 spans 15 amino acids. The CDR3 nucleotides read TGTGCCAGCAGCTTAGCGTCGGGGAGCAACTACGAGCAGTACTTC. Translating gives CASSLASGSNYEQYF. The variable domain in full, completed from reference TRBV7-8 and TRBJ2-7, reads GAGVSQSPRYKVAKRGQDVALRCDPISGHVSLFWYQQALGQGPEFLTYFQNEAQLDKSGLPSDRFFAERPEGSVSTLKIQRTQQEDSAVYLCASSLASGSNYEQYFGPGTRLTVT.

The chain recombines TRBV7-2 with TRBJ2-1; no reliable D call. Deletions cut 1 base from V and 8 bases from J, with 9 bases between. Germline CDR1 SGHTA, CDR2 FQGNSA. The CDR3 length is 13 residues. The chain's CDR3 is CASSLELWDEQFF. The DNA of the CDR3 is TGTGCCAGCAGCTTAGAGCTCTGGGATGAGCAGTTCTTC. The whole variable domain, filled in from reference TRBV7-2 and TRBJ2-1, reads GAGVSQSPSNKVTEKGKDVELRCDPISGHTALYWYRQSLGQGLEFLIYFQGNSAPDKSGLPSDRFSAERTGGSVSTLTIQRTQQEDSAVYLCASSLELWDEQFFGPGTRLTVL.

The V call is TRBV5-4, the J call TRBJ2-1; 7 bases line up with TRBD1. Unmatched junction bases numbered 7, after V lost 0 bases and J lost 10 bases. This CDR3 has 14 amino acids. The V gene's germline CDR1 is SGHNT and CDR2 YYREEE (reference sequence). Here the CDR3 DNA reads TGTGCCAGCAGCTTGGGGGGACAGTCGCGCGAGCAGTTCTTC. Translated, it gives CASSLGGQSREQFF. Combining the CDR3 with reference TRBV5-4 and TRBJ2-1 gives the whole variable domain ETGVTQSPTHLIKTRGQQVTLRCSSQSGHNTVSWYQQALGQGPQFIFQYYREEENGRGNFPPRFSGLQFPNYSSELNVNALELDDSALYLCASSLGGQSREQFFGPGTRLTVL.

The V and J genes are TRBV27 and TRBJ2-1, with 7 bases lining up with TRBD1. This CDR3 region has 16 residues. Germline CDR1 reads MNHEY; CDR2 reads SMNVEV (reference sequence). The V segment lost 4 bases and the J segment 2 bases; nucleotides outside the gene matches: 8. CDR3: CASSSDRPRAYNEQFF. The DNA for the CDR3 is TGTGCCAGCAGTTCGGACAGGCCAAGAGCCTACAATGAGCAGTTCTTC.

The chain links TRBV21-1 to TRBJ2-1. TRBV21-1 is labeled a pseudogene. CDR3 size: 15 residues. The CDR3 nucleotides read TGTGCCAGCAGCAAGACGGCTTCTTTTATCAATGAGCAGTTCTTC. Its translation: CASSKTASFINEQFF.

The gene calls are TRBV3-1 (or the pseudogene TRBV3-2) and TRBJ2-5; the match to TRBD2 covers 16 bases. The V and J ends lost 4 bases and 4 bases, in that order; junction bases with no gene match: 9. CDR1 is LGHDT, CDR2 YNNKEL, per germline (reference sequence). This CDR3 is built from 18 residues. The CDR3 region is CASSPGTSGGALRETQYF. The CDR3 DNA sequence: TGTGCCAGCAGCCCCGGGACTAGCGGGGGGGCCTTAAGAGAGACCCAGTACTTC.

The CDR3 DNA sequence: TGTGCCAGCAGCCCCTCCCCGAGGTCAGGCAAGTACGAGCAGTACGTC. Protein sequence: CASSPSPRSGKYEQYV. V gene TRBV3-1 (or the pseudogene TRBV3-2) combines with J gene TRBJ2-7; no clear D. Germline lookup yields CDR1 LGHDT and CDR2 YNNKEL (reference sequence). Trimming took off 4 bases at V and 4 bases at J, with 20 bases between the two ends. The CDR3 is 16 amino acids.